The T cell receptor beta chain described here comes from a study of early T cells in non-severe SARS-CoV-2 infection. For the study at large: Sequenced bulk RNA came from whole blood that was unsorted, and chains were unpaired. Whole-study results and caveats: Anti-spike CD8 responses were favored in VDJdb matching, and private and CD4 specificities were missed.

In germline, CDR1 is SGHRS, CDR2 YFSETQ. The CDR3 runs 15 residues. Trimming took off 0 bases at V and 6 bases at J, with 16 bases between the two ends. Each cDNA molecule carried a unique molecular identifier. TCRdb ran MiXCR on the 5' RACE reads and lists one entry per CDR3 protein. Of over 55,000 distinct CDR3 sequences in the sample, about 12% were seen once. The table lists this clonotype with many counts. Its antigen is not known. The TCR sequence derives from an adult who was a healthcare worker with PCR-confirmed SARS-CoV-2 infection or an uninfected control (not recorded which). The specimen was whole blood. This chain uses TRBV5-1 with TRBJ2-7, with D unresolved. CDR3 protein: CASSLANPRSVEQYF. The CDR3 nucleotides read TGCGCCAGCAGCTTGGCCAACCCACGAAGTGTCGAGCAGTACTTC.